Listed below are T cell receptor beta chains from one sample, sequenced in a study of monozygotic twins with inflammatory bowel disease. TCRdb reanalyzed the 5' RACE reads and collapses them to one entry per CDR3 protein, without DNA. This specimen shows about 300,000 distinct CDR3 sequences; the ten leading clones hold roughly 5.3%. Sequenced sample: blood. These TCRs come from a human donor with ulcerative colitis or Crohn's disease, or a healthy co-twin of an affected twin (not recorded which). Both conserved end residues are part of each CDR3.

TRBV19	TRBJ2-3	CASRKGYDAILTDTQYF
TRBV6-1	TRBJ2-1	CASIRTGTYNEQFF
TRBV7-3	TRBJ1-1	CASSLSPRGPEAFF
TRBV28	TRBJ1-2	CASRTGTNNYGYTF
TRBV5-1	TRBJ2-7	CASSLGAPGAHEQYF
TRBV7-2	TRBJ2-5	CASSLGGARETQYF
TRBV5-1	TRBJ1-2	CASTRDSPNYGYTF
TRBV20-1	TRBJ1-6	CSARAGTDNSPLHF
TRBV21-1	TRBJ2-1	CASRSDRGSNEQFF
TRBV7-2	TRBJ2-7	CASSSDDSRDVQYF
TRBV10-3	TRBJ1-2	CAISEDSRTYGYTF
TRBV12-3/TRBV12-4	TRBJ2-3	CASSPNSGQFTDTQYF
TRBV18	TRBJ2-5	CASSPYIGTSGVGETQYF
TRBV15	TRBJ1-3	CATMGHQKVAGNTIYF
TRBV9	TRBJ1-6	CASSARRDSRNSPLHF
TRBV5-1	TRBJ1-1	CASSLYRDKGTEAFF
TRBV2	TRBJ1-6	CASSGTLNSPLHF
TRBV9	TRBJ2-7	CASSPRGGPSYEQYF
TRBV28	TRBJ2-7	CASSGQVGLYEQYF
TRBV7-2	TRBJ1-1	CASSSATVSAAFF
TRBV7-2	TRBJ2-2	CASSLTAGTGVLTGELFF
TRBV19	TRBJ2-5	CASSMVLAGGLEEETQYF
TRBV7-7	TRBJ2-7	CASSLGPRGGYEQYF
TRBV14	TRBJ2-7	CASSHTPRIDRVYEQYF
TRBV12-3/TRBV12-4	TRBJ2-7	CASSPGSEQYF
TRBV7-2	TRBJ2-3	CASSLGNSRLDTQYF
TRBV7-2	TRBJ2-3	CASSVLTSGKNTQYF
TRBV5-1	TRBJ2-1	CASSLGGTTYNEQFF
TRBV7-8	TRBJ1-1	CASSQPRQGNTEAFF
TRBV20-1	TRBJ2-7	CSARVPGSEQYF
TRBV5-1	TRBJ2-7	CASSERAEQYF
TRBV7-9	TRBJ1-1	CASSLLALNTEAFF
TRBV5-1	TRBJ1-6	CASSFTGGNNSPLHF
TRBV25-1	TRBJ2-7	CASSPPVQGFYEQYF
TRBV6-5	TRBJ2-7	CASSYFSGGQREQYF
TRBV29-1	TRBJ2-7	CSVEITETEDSSTGAYEQYF
TRBV5-1	TRBJ2-2	CASSLRSSGFTGELFF
TRBV12-3/TRBV12-4	TRBJ2-3	CASSLGVLASTDTQYF
TRBV11-3	TRBJ2-1	CASSRGLGEQFF
TRBV5-1	TRBJ2-7	CASPGGTGAYEQYF
TRBV12-3/TRBV12-4	TRBJ2-3	CASSFRDTQYF
TRBV5-4	TRBJ2-2	CASSPEGVLTGELFF
TRBV9	TRBJ2-7	CASSVESPGYEQYF
TRBV7-9	TRBJ2-1	CASSLAGAISYNEQFF
TRBV12-3/TRBV12-4	TRBJ1-2	CASSFIANYGYTF
TRBV11-1	TRBJ2-7	CASSPGQGASYEQYF
TRBV27	TRBJ1-3	CASSKDRGTYSGNTIYF
TRBV7-2	TRBJ2-7	CASSPDRGHHEQYF
TRBV20-1	TRBJ2-3	CSAETSGGANTQYF
TRBV6-2/TRBV6-3	TRBJ1-1	CASTSVRQGSYAEAFF
TRBV20-1	TRBJ2-2	CSARVTGMRVTGELFF
TRBV10-3	TRBJ2-5	CAIKNDRSLRETQYF
TRBV6-5	TRBJ1-6	CASSFRQNNSPLHF
TRBV6-9	TRBJ2-1	CASSYHQGARLAGSGSSYNEQFF
TRBV4-3	TRBJ1-6	CASSRNTPPGYSPLHF
TRBV6-1	TRBJ2-6	CASRPGGVAHKGAHVLTF
TRBV6-5	TRBJ1-2	CASSYSKGHGYTF
TRBV11-2	TRBJ2-7	CASSLALAGYTYEQYF